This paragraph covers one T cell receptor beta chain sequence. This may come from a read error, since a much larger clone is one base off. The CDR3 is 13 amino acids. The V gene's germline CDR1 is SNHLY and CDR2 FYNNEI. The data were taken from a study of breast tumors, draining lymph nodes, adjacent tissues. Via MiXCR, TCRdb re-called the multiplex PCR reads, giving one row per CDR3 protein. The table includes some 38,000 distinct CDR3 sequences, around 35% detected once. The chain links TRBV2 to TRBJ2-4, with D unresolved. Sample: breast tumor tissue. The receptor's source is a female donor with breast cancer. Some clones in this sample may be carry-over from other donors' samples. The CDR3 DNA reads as TGTGCCAGGGGTGGGGTCACAGAAAACACTCAGTACTTC. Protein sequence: CARGGVTENTQYF.